What follows are 25 T cell receptor beta chains derived from one specimen sequenced in a study of Ad26.COV2.S vaccination and SARS-CoV-2 variants. TCRdb's copy holds only in-frame clones and misses some; the assay was immunoSEQ multiplex PCR. The sample records about 350,000 clones, 85% to 90% being singletons. Treatment indicated: about 20 received Ad26.COV2.S at low or high dose, single or two shots; roughly 5 received placebo; per-sample allocation not given. On day 63 after the first injection, vaccine and placebo recipients gave samples. Sequenced material: peripheral blood, taken in a trial of Ad26.COV2.S vaccine versus placebo. The source of these receptors is a person between 18 and 60 years old who received the Ad26.COV2.S COVID-19 vaccine or a placebo.

In this sample, this clone turned up once. The chain links TRBV21-1 to TRBJ2-5; the table names TRBD1, a call not compared with the DNA. TRBV21-1 is a listed pseudogene. The CDR3 runs to 16 residues. CDR3 amino acids: CASSKRLWGQQETQYF. DNA of the CDR3: TGTGCCAGCAGCAAAAGATTATGGGGACAGCAAGAGACCCAGTACTTC.

With regard to this clone: Other DNA variants within this sample encode the same CDR3. This rearrangement joins TRBV18 to TRBJ2-5; D not resolved. Trimming left V 3 bases short and J 2 bases short, with 4 bases between. The CDR3 covers 12 residues. The germline CDR1 and CDR2 sequences are KGHSH and LQKENI. The CDR3 region is CASSPGQETQYF. For the CDR3, the DNA is TGTGCCAGCTCACCGGGACAAGAGACCCAGTACTTC.

This clone was seen many times. This chain joins TRBV2 and TRBJ2-7; weak D call: TRBD1 (6 bases). There are 14 residues in the CDR3. The V end lost 5 bases, the J end lost 4 bases, and 15 bases lay between the germline ends. Germline lookup yields CDR1 SNHLY and CDR2 FYNNEI. The CDR3 nucleotides are TGTGCCAGCAGTCAACAGGGTTTAGGGTACGAGCAGTACTTC. This codes for CASSQQGLGYEQYF.

The chain combines TRBV9 with TRBJ2-3, with 10 bases that match TRBD2. The CDR3 contains 16 residues. Germline V lookup: CDR1 SGDLS, CDR2 YYNGEE. Trimming cost V 2 bases and J 4 bases; bases outside gene matches: 7. The CDR3 nucleotides are TGTGCCAGCAGCGTCCAAGCGGGGGGGCGTCCAGATACGCAGTATTTT. Translated, it gives CASSVQAGGRPDTQYF.

This clone came up a few times. J is TRBJ1-3 and V is TRBV28, with 7 bases identical to TRBD1. The CDR3 is 16 residues long. V trimming: 6 bases; J trimming: 4 bases; junction bases outside the gene matches: 12. The germline V gene encodes CDR1 MDHEN and CDR2 SYDVKM. This chain's CDR3 is CASRSPLGTAGNTIYF. In nucleotides, the CDR3 is TGTGCCAGCAGAAGTCCGCTCGGGACAGCCGGAAACACCATATATTTT.

J is TRBJ1-2 and V is TRBV13; no firm D call. Per the germline V gene, CDR1 is PRHDT and CDR2 is FYEKMQ (reference sequence). V was trimmed by 0 bases and J by 2 bases, leaving 10 bases between them. This CDR3 is built from 15 residues. CDR3 loop: CASSLGVFPNYGYTF. CDR3 DNA sequence: TGTGCCAGCAGCTTAGGCGTGTTCCCAAACTATGGCTACACCTTC.

The CDR3 spells CASSLTLAGGNEQYF. CDR3 DNA sequence: TGTGCCAGCAGCTTAACCCTAGCGGGAGGCAATGAGCAGTACTTC. This sequence joins TRBV7-9 and TRBJ2-7; 11 nucleotides match TRBD2. The CDR3 has 15 amino acids. V was clipped by 2 bases and J by 7 bases; unmatched bases: 7. Germline CDR1 is SEHNR and CDR2 is FQNEAQ (reference sequence).

The rearrangement joins TRBV6-5 to TRBJ2-7; 10 bases fit TRBD1. J was trimmed by 5 bases and V by 6 bases; bases with no gene match: 10. The CDR3 totals 15 residues. Germline V gene data show CDR1 as MNHEY and CDR2 as SVGAGI. The DNA for the CDR3 is TGTGCCAGCAGCACCGCGGGACAGGGGACCCACGAGCAGTACTTC. Residues: CASSTAGQGTHEQYF.

The rearrangement links TRBV11-3 to TRBJ2-5; 9 bases match TRBD2. CDR1 and CDR2 (germline): SGHNT, YENEEA. The CDR3 is 15 residues long. The V and J ends lost 0 bases and 2 bases, in that order; junction bases with no gene match: 1. Here the CDR3 reads CASSLETSGQETQYF. The CDR3 coding sequence is TGTGCCAGCAGCTTAGAAACTAGCGGGCAAGAGACCCAGTACTTC.

The rearrangement uses TRBV9 and TRBJ2-2; tentative D call: TRBD1 (6 bases). CDR3 size: 15 residues. Looked up from germline, CDR1 is SGDLS and CDR2 is YYNGEE. V gave up 3 bases and J gave up 7 bases, with 16 bases separating them. CDR3 residues: CASSGLGASSGELFF. CDR3 sequence (DNA): TGTGCCAGCAGCGGCCTGGGGGCCTCGAGCGGGGAGCTGTTTTTT.

This clone was detected only once. V usage is TRBV5-8 and J usage is TRBJ2-7, with D maybe TRBD1 (6 bases). Trimming stripped 0 bases from V and 4 bases from J, with 8 bases between. Germline V gives CDR1 SGHTS, CDR2 YDEGEE. The CDR3 sequence is 13 residues long. CDR3 sequence reads: CASSLVRGYEQYF. As DNA, the CDR3 is TGTGCCAGCAGCTTGGTCAGGGGATACGAGCAGTACTTC.

The V call is TRBV5-1, the J call TRBJ2-1; no firm D call. V was clipped by 2 bases and J by 8 bases, with 5 bases between them. CDR1 is SGHRS and CDR2 is YFSETQ in the germline V gene. This CDR3 region has 11 residues. The CDR3 here is CASSFWDEQFF. As DNA, the CDR3 is TGCGCCAGCAGCTTCTGGGATGAGCAGTTCTTC.

V gene TRBV7-2 combines with J gene TRBJ1-2; a weak D match, TRBD1 (5 bases). Deletions cut 2 bases from V and 4 bases from J, with 11 bases between. This CDR3 contains 14 residues. Per germline, CDR1 SGHTA and CDR2 FQGNSA. The CDR3 sequence: CASSLLTAIYGYTF. CDR3 nucleotide sequence: TGTGCCAGCAGCTTACTGACAGCAATCTATGGCTACACCTTC.

This sequence joins TRBV7-6 and TRBJ2-2; TRBD2 matches at 8 bases. After removal of 1 base from V and 2 bases from J, the junction contained 3 bases not matched to a gene. CDR1 SGHVS and CDR2 FNYEAQ come from the germline V gene. The CDR3 is 16 residues long. The CDR3 sequence is CASSLGLALNTGELFF. The CDR3 DNA is TGTGCCAGCAGCTTAGGACTAGCGCTCAACACCGGGGAGCTGTTTTTT.

The rearrangement uses TRBV9 and TRBJ2-1, with D possibly being TRBD1 (5 bases). Trimming took 0 bases from V and 7 from J, leaving 17 bases between them. CDR3 length: 16 residues. Per germline, CDR1 SGDLS and CDR2 YYNGEE. CDR3 region: CASSVGHQRKGNEQFF. The DNA of the CDR3 is TGTGCCAGCAGCGTAGGTCACCAGAGGAAGGGGAATGAGCAGTTCTTC.

The chain combines TRBV15 with TRBJ2-5; 8 nucleotides agree with TRBD2. Germline assignment: CDR1 LNHNV and CDR2 YYDKDF (reference sequence). Germline trimming cut 0 bases from V and 5 bases from J; bases unmatched to any gene: 11. The CDR3 has 17 amino acids. The CDR3 protein is CATSRDQGSGDFETQYF. The CDR3 bases are TGTGCCACCAGCAGAGATCAAGGTAGCGGGGACTTTGAGACCCAGTACTTC.

The chain joins TRBV15 to TRBJ1-1; possible D gene TRBD1, 6 bases. The CDR3 is 14 amino acids. Per germline, CDR1 LNHNV and CDR2 YYDKDF (reference sequence). The V end lost 0 bases, the J end lost 8 bases, and 13 bases lay between the germline ends. The CDR3 DNA reads TGTGCCACCAGCAGAGATCCGGGGGCAAACGAAGCTTTCTTT. It yields the protein CATSRDPGANEAFF.

The chain combines TRBV29-1 with TRBJ2-3; TRBD1 aligns across 8 bases. Germline V gives CDR1 SQVTM, CDR2 ANQGSEA. The V and J ends lost 0 bases and 6 bases, in that order; junction bases with no gene match: 5. CDR3 size: 14 residues. CDR3 sequence: CSVEDGRGLDTQYF. CDR3 nucleotide sequence: TGCAGCGTTGAAGATGGCAGGGGGCTTGATACGCAGTATTTT.

The chain has TRBV28 and TRBJ2-7; D is unresolved. The germline V gene encodes CDR1 MDHEN and CDR2 SYDVKM. This CDR3 contains 16 residues. Trimming removed 2 bases at V and 1 base at J, with 15 bases between. The CDR3 reads CASSLAGRAASYEQYF. CDR3 sequence (DNA): TGTGCCAGCAGTTTAGCCGGACGGGCAGCTTCCTACGAGCAGTACTTC.

V is TRBV4-2 and J is TRBJ2-5, with D perhaps matching TRBD1 or TRBD2 (5 bases each). CDR3 size: 13 residues. The germline V gene encodes CDR1 LGHNA and CDR2 YNFKEQ. Trimming cost V 6 bases and J 3 bases, with 11 bases left between them. Written as DNA, the CDR3 is TGTGCCAGCAGTGGGGACGAGAAAGAGACCCAGTACTTC. Translation gives CASSGDEKETQYF.

This chain links TRBV7-2 with TRBJ2-5; tentative D call: TRBD1 (6 bases). Germline CDR1 is SGHTA and CDR2 is FQGNSA. This CDR3 contains 16 residues. V was shortened by 5 bases and J by 2 bases, with 18 bases between the two germline ends. The CDR3 sequence is CASSRPAQGPQETQYF. CDR3 bases: TGTGCCAGCAGCCGCCCGGCACAGGGACCTCAAGAGACCCAGTACTTC.

V gene TRBV28 combines with J gene TRBJ1-2; D gene unclear. V lost 7 bases to trimming and J lost 2 bases, with 14 bases between them. Germline assignment: CDR1 MDHEN and CDR2 SYDVKM. The CDR3 runs 14 residues. CDR3 DNA sequence: TGTGCCAGCATTCGGAAGGCGGGGAACTATGGCTACACCTTC. Encoded protein: CASIRKAGNYGYTF.

The chain recombines TRBV14 with TRBJ2-5; D could derive from TRBD1 or TRBD2 (5 bases each). Trimming pared 3 bases from V and 4 bases from J, leaving 15 bases between. Germline V CDR1 and CDR2: SGHDN, FVKESK. There are 15 residues in the CDR3. The CDR3 region is CASSQPVGTIETQYF. The CDR3 nucleotides are TGTGCCAGCAGCCAGCCCGTCGGGACGATAGAGACCCAGTACTTC.

This clone has just one count. The CDR3 DNA is TGTGCCAGTAGTTCCGGGACATCTGGGGCCAACGTCCTGACTTTC. This sequence encodes CASSSGTSGANVLTF. The chain is built from TRBV19 and TRBJ2-6, with a possible D match to TRBD1 (6 bases). From germline, CDR1 is LNHDA and CDR2 SQIVND (reference sequence). This CDR3 has 15 residues. Trimming pared 5 bases from V and 1 base from J, leaving 9 bases between.

V usage is TRBV6-2 or TRBV6-3 and J usage is TRBJ1-1; TRBD1 matches at 9 bases. Germline V gene data show CDR1 as MNHEY and CDR2 as SVGEGT. The V and J ends lost 2 bases and 1 base, in that order; junction bases with no gene match: 11. The CDR3 consists of 18 residues. The CDR3 DNA sequence: TGTGCCAGCAGTTACGACAGGGGGTCCCCAAAACCGAACACTGAAGCTTTCTTT. Its translation: CASSYDRGSPKPNTEAFF.